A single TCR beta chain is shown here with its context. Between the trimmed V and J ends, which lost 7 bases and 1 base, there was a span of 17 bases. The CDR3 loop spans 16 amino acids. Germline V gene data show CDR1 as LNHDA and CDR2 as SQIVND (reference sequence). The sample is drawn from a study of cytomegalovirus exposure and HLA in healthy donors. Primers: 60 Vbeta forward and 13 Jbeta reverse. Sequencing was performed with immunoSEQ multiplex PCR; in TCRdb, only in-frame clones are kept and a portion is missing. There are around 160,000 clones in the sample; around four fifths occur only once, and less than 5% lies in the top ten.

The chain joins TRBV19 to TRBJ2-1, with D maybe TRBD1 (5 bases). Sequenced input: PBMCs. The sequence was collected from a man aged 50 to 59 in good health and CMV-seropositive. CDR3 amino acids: CASTARQLASYNEQFF. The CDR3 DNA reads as TGTGCCAGTACCGCGAGACAGCTTGCTTCCTACAATGAGCAGTTCTTC.